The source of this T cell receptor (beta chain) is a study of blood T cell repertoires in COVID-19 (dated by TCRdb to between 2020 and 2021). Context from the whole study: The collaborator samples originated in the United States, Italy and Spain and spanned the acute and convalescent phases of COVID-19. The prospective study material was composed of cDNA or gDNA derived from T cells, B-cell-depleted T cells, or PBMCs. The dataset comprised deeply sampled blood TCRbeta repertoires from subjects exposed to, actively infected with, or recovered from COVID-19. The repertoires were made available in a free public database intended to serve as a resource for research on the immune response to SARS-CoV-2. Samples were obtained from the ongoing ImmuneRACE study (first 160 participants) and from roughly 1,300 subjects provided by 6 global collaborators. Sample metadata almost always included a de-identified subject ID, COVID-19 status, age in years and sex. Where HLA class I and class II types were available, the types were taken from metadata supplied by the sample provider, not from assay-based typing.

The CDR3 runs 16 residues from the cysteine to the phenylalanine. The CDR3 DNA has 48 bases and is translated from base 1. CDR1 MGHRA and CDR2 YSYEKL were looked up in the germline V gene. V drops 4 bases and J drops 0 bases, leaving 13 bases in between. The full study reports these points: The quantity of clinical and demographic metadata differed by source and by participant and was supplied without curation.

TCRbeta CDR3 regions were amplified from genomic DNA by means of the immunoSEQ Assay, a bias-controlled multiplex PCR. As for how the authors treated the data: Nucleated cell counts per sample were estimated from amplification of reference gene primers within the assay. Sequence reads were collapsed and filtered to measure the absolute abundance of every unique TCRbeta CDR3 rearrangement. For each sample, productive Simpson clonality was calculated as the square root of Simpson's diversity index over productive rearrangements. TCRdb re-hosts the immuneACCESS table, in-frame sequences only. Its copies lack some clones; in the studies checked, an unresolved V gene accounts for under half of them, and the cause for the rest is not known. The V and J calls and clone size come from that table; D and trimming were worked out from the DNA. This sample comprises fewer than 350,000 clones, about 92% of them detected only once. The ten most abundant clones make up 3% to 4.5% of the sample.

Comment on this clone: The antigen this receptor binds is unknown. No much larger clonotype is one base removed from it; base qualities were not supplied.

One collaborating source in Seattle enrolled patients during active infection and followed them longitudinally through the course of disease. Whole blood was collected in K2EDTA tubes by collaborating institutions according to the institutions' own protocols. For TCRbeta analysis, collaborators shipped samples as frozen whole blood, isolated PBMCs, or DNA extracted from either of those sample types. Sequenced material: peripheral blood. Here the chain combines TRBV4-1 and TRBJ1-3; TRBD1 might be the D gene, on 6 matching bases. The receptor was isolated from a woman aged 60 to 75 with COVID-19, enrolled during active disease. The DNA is TGCGCCAGCAGCCGTCGGACAGAGAGCTCTGGAAACACCATATATTTT. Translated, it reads CASSRRTESSGNTIYF.